The source of this T cell receptor beta chain is a study of human T cells and chemical hapten exposure. As for the study in general: Doses of diphenylcyclopropenone went to the patients' scalps weekly throughout the roughly 24-week study.

Unique molecular identifiers were attached to individual cDNA molecules during library preparation. Authors' methods: Samples had a median of about 96,000 TCRs, ranging roughly 23,224 to 690,600. TCRdb recomputed calls from the RACE reads with MiXCR, one row per CDR3 protein. The authors' filters were not applied to this entry. Among 250,000 or so distinct CDR3 sequences listed, approximately 8.6% were seen once. Time point in this sample: pre-sensitization, week 0. Treatment indicated: therapeutic diphenylcyclopropenone sensitization with weekly scalp DPC. Ten or more counts support this clonotype. This sample comprised whole blood, obtained in connection with sensitization to the hapten diphenylcyclopropenone (DPC). The receptor was isolated from a middle-aged woman with alopecia areata. Some clones in this sample may be carry-over from other donors' samples.

The CDR3: CASSPGPGDNQPQHF. As DNA, the CDR3 is TGCGCCAGCAGCCCGGGGCCAGGGGATAATCAGCCCCAGCATTTT. The chain combines TRBV5-1 with TRBJ1-5; possibly TRBD1 for D (6 bases). Germline CDR1 reads SGHRS; CDR2 reads YFSETQ. The CDR3 spans 15 residues. V dropped 4 bases and J dropped 4 bases, with 15 bases sitting between them.